This note documents a single T cell receptor (beta chain) sequence. The data are from a study of T cell changes during pregnancy in multiple sclerosis. There are 17 residues in the CDR3. CDR1 and CDR2 (germline): SGHRS, YFSETQ. The ends lost 0 bases at V and 7 bases at J; junction bases unmatched: 12. Assay used: immunoSEQ multiplex PCR; TCRdb lists only in-frame clones, some missing. The sample lists roughly 86,000 clones, over 80% occurring once. This TCR derives from a female donor with multiple sclerosis, enrolled in a pregnancy study. Source: peripheral blood, taken in the first trimester of pregnancy. V gene TRBV5-1 combines with J gene TRBJ1-2; TRBD1 matches 10 bases. The DNA of the CDR3 is TGCGCCAGCAGCTTGGGTCTATTGGGACAGGGGATGAGTGGCTACACCTTC. This encodes CASSLGLLGQGMSGYTF. Full variable domain (outside the CDR3, taken from reference TRBV5-1 and TRBJ1-2): KAGVTQTPRYLIKTRGQQVTLSCSPISGHRSVSWYQQTPGQGLQFLFEYFSETQRNKGNFPGRFSGRQFSNSRSEMNVSTLELGDSALYLCASSLGLLGQGMSGYTFGSGTRLTVV.